This T cell receptor (beta chain) was recovered during a study of Graves' ophthalmopathy and Graves' hyperthyroidism. Amplifying from RNA transcripts, the study obtained TCR beta CDR3 regions. First-round RT-PCR with HTBI primers preceded a second-round multiplex PCR. TCRdb analysed the multiplex PCR reads with MiXCR anew, one entry per CDR3 protein. This sample has about 740,000 distinct CDR3 sequences, with roughly two fifths found just once. The CDR3 has 15 amino acids. V was pared by 9 bases and J by 0 bases, with 8 bases of the junction left unmatched. Germline V CDR1 and CDR2: KGHDR, SFDVKD. Ophthalmopathy-affected donors exhibited moderate-to-severe activity, CAS ≥3, NOSPECS ≥4, and duration under 3 months. Patients with other autoimmune diseases, uncontrolled infections, pregnancy or lactation were excluded. The diagnosis combined clinical symptoms, thyroxine, TRAb, thyroid ultrasound and orbital computed tomography scans. The authors used Ficoll-Paque density gradient centrifugation to separate PBMCs. The input was 7.5 to 10 ml of fresh peripheral blood.

V usage is TRBV24-1 and J usage is TRBJ2-3, with 7 bases identical to TRBD1. This clonotype was obtained from an adult man with Graves' ophthalmopathy. The source material was peripheral blood. CDR3 sequence: CATSDRATSTDTQYF. Written as DNA, the CDR3 is TGTGCCACCTCAGACAGGGCGACTAGCACAGATACGCAGTATTTT.